These 10 T cell receptor beta chains share one sample of origin, sequenced in a study of blood T cell repertoires in COVID-19. Using immunoSEQ multiplex PCR, the repertoire was profiled, and TCRdb retains in-frame clones only, with some absent. The sample holds about 59,000 clones; more than 75% are singletons and the top ten take approximately 5%. Sequencing input: peripheral blood. The receptors stem from a man older than 75 in a cohort sampled during active COVID-19.

The chain combines TRBV5-1 with TRBJ2-1; D gene uncertain. The length of the CDR3 is 16 residues. Germline V gene sequence: CDR1 SGHRS, CDR2 YFSETQ. Trimming left V 0 bases short and J 4 bases short, with 14 bases between. CDR3 amino acids: CASSLAGHQPYNEQFF. CDR3 DNA: TGCGCCAGCAGCTTGGCAGGCCATCAGCCTTACAATGAGCAGTTCTTC.

V usage is TRBV6-5 and J usage is TRBJ1-2; 8 positions agree with TRBD1. The CDR3 length is 13 residues. Germline CDR1 MNHEY, CDR2 SVGAGI. DNA for the CDR3: TGTGCAGCAGCACGAGACAGGGGACATGGCTACACCTTC. Translated, it gives CAAARDRGHGYTF.

The chain carries TRBV18 and TRBJ1-3; D is uncertain. This CDR3 has 14 amino acids. The V end was cut by 1 base, the J end by 2 bases, with 6 bases between. The germline V gene encodes CDR1 KGHSH and CDR2 LQKENI. CDR3 protein: CASSPQGAGNTIYF. The CDR3 bases are TGTGCCAGCTCACCACAGGGAGCTGGAAACACCATATATTTT.

The rearrangement joins TRBV19 to TRBJ1-2, with 7 bases fitting TRBD1. V shed 4 bases, J shed 9 bases, and the junction held 8 bases outside the gene matches. CDR3 size: 13 residues. In germline, CDR1 is LNHDA, CDR2 SQIVND (reference sequence). The CDR3 is CASSKDRSLRYTF. The CDR3 nucleotides read TGTGCCAGTAGTAAGGACAGGAGTCTACGCTACACCTTC.

The chain links TRBV20-1 to TRBJ2-1, with D possibly being TRBD2 (5 bases). Germline V lookup: CDR1 DFQATT, CDR2 SNEGSKA (reference sequence). Trimming removed 5 bases from V and 9 bases from J, with 11 bases in between. This CDR3 has 11 amino acids. CDR3 residues: CSAPRDSEQFF. Written as DNA, the CDR3 is TGCAGTGCTCCGAGGGATAGTGAGCAGTTCTTC.

V is TRBV9 and J is TRBJ1-4; D is undetermined. V lost 0 bases, J lost 5 bases, and 11 bases lay in between. The CDR3 has 15 amino acids. Germline assignment: CDR1 SGDLS and CDR2 YYNGEE. CDR3 in DNA: TGTGCCAGCAGCGTAGGGTCCCTACTCAATGAAAAACTGTTTTTT. It specifies CASSVGSLLNEKLFF.

The genes are TRBV2 and TRBJ2-7; 7 nucleotides line up with TRBD1. This CDR3 is built from 13 residues. J gave up 7 bases and V 7 bases, and 10 bases lay outside the gene matches. The germline CDR1 and CDR2 sequences are SNHLY and FYNNEI. CDR3 in amino acids: CASNGQVFGEQYF. The CDR3 nucleotides read TGTGCCAGCAATGGACAGGTTTTTGGGGAGCAGTACTTC.

This clone was seen a handful of times. The chain uses TRBV4-1 and TRBJ1-4, with 7 bases matching TRBD1. The CDR3 has 17 residues. The junction had 8 bases not matched to a gene; V was cut back by 1 base and J by 3 bases. Germline CDR1 reads MGHRA; CDR2 reads YSYEKL. DNA of the CDR3: TGCGCCAGCAGCCAAGGAGGGGGCTCGGGGCCTAATGAAAAACTGTTTTTT. Residues: CASSQGGGSGPNEKLFF.

The CDR3 DNA follows: TGTGCCAGCAGCTACCAGGGGGTTAATGAAAAACTGTTTTTT. It specifies CASSYQGVNEKLFF. This chain links TRBV7-2 with TRBJ1-4; 7 bases map to TRBD1. With V trimmed by 4 bases and J by 4 bases, 3 bases remained unmatched. The CDR3 is 14 amino acids. Germline CDR1 SGHTA, CDR2 FQGNSA.

V is TRBV12-3 or TRBV12-4 and J is TRBJ1-5; D is undetermined. This CDR3 is built from 13 residues. V lost 3 bases, J lost 5 bases, and 8 bases lay in between. This CDR3 is CASSFEADQPQHF. The CDR3, as DNA: TGTGCCAGCAGTTTCGAGGCGGATCAGCCCCAGCATTTT.